This T cell receptor beta chain was captured by sequencing in a study of metastatic and nonmetastatic thyroid tumors. Study at large: Where malignant and benign thyroid patients were concerned, repertoires were compared across blood and tumor or nodule tissue. Study-level findings and limits: In both blood and tumor samples, TCR beta diversity was reported significantly higher for malignant than benign nodules.

Among the patients, none had received any treatment before thyroid surgery. The V gene lost 4 bases and the J gene lost 8 bases, with 17 bases spanning the gap. The CDR3 has 14 amino acids. Germline CDR1 KGHSH, CDR2 LQKENI. Points on this clone: No antigen is known for it.

Per the original data handling: The distant-metastasis classifier for papillary thyroid cancer was built from CDR3 differences across clinicopathological groups. Using MiXCR, TCRdb re-called clones from the PCR reads. These V and J calls are TCRdb output, not the study's own analysis. Of 16,000 or so clones in the sample, less than 25% are singletons; the top ten hold around 13%. The V and J genes are TRBV18 and TRBJ1-1; TRBD1 might be the D (5 bases). Sequencing input: tumor tissue. The clonotype comes from a male donor with papillary thyroid cancer or a benign thyroid nodule (not recorded which). Some clones in this sample may be carry-over from other donors' samples. CDR3 region: CASSHGRGVTEAFF. The DNA of the CDR3 is TGTGCCAGCTCACACGGCCGAGGGGTAACCGAAGCTTTCTTT.